This T cell receptor (beta chain) is drawn from a study of blood T cell repertoires in COVID-19 (dated by TCRdb to the early 2020s). For the wider study: The collaborator samples originated in the United States, Italy and Spain and spanned the acute and convalescent phases of COVID-19. A freely available public database, intended as a resource for researchers studying the immune response to SARS-CoV-2, is where the repertoires were released. Where available, HLA class I and class II types were obtained from metadata supplied by the sample provider rather than from assay-based typing. The dataset comprised deeply sampled blood TCRbeta repertoires from subjects exposed to, actively infected with, or recovered from COVID-19. Samples were obtained from the ongoing ImmuneRACE study (first 160 participants) and from over 1,000 subjects provided by 6 global collaborators. The material from the prospective study consisted of cDNA or gDNA derived from T cells, B-cell-depleted T cells, or PBMCs. Sample metadata almost always included a de-identified subject ID, COVID-19 status, age in years and sex.

This clone turned up a few times. It has no known antigen specificity. At one end, the junction sequence differs from germline, possibly due to a read error. Whole blood was collected in K2EDTA tubes by collaborating institutions according to the institutions' own protocols. For TCRbeta analysis, collaborator samples were shipped as frozen whole blood, as isolated PBMCs, or as DNA extracted from either sample type. TCRbeta CDR3 regions were amplified from genomic DNA by means of the immunoSEQ Assay, a bias-controlled multiplex PCR. The paper's data handling went like this. The number of nucleated cells in each sample was estimated from the amplification of reference gene primers within the assay. Sequence reads were collapsed and filtered to measure the absolute abundance of every unique TCRbeta CDR3 rearrangement. For each sample, productive Simpson clonality was calculated as the square root of Simpson's diversity index across productive rearrangements. TCRdb provides this immuneACCESS table in a form limited to in-frame rearrangements. Some clones are lacking; in checked studies, under half of them reflect an unresolved V gene, and why the rest are absent is not known. V, J and clone size were drawn from that table, and D and trimming were deduced from the DNA. This sample holds roughly 250,000 clones; around 81% were observed only once. Jointly, the top ten make up around 3.2% of the sample.

Study-wide conclusions, independent of this receptor: Clinical and demographic metadata were provided uncurated, with the amount varying by source and participant.

Counted from cysteine to phenylalanine, this CDR3 has 13 amino acids. Only CDR3 DNA is held: 39 bases, read in frame from base 1. Based on the germline V gene (reference sequence), the CDR1 and CDR2 sequences are SSHAT and FNYEAQ. The specimen sequenced was peripheral blood. The clonotype was recovered from an older woman with active or convalescent COVID-19. In this chain, TRBV7-7 is recombined with TRBJ2-5; the D gene cannot be named for sure. The CDR3 sequence is CASSPSSQETQYF. Read as DNA, the sequence is TGTGCTAGCAGCCCCTCGTCCCAAGAGACCCAGTACTTC.